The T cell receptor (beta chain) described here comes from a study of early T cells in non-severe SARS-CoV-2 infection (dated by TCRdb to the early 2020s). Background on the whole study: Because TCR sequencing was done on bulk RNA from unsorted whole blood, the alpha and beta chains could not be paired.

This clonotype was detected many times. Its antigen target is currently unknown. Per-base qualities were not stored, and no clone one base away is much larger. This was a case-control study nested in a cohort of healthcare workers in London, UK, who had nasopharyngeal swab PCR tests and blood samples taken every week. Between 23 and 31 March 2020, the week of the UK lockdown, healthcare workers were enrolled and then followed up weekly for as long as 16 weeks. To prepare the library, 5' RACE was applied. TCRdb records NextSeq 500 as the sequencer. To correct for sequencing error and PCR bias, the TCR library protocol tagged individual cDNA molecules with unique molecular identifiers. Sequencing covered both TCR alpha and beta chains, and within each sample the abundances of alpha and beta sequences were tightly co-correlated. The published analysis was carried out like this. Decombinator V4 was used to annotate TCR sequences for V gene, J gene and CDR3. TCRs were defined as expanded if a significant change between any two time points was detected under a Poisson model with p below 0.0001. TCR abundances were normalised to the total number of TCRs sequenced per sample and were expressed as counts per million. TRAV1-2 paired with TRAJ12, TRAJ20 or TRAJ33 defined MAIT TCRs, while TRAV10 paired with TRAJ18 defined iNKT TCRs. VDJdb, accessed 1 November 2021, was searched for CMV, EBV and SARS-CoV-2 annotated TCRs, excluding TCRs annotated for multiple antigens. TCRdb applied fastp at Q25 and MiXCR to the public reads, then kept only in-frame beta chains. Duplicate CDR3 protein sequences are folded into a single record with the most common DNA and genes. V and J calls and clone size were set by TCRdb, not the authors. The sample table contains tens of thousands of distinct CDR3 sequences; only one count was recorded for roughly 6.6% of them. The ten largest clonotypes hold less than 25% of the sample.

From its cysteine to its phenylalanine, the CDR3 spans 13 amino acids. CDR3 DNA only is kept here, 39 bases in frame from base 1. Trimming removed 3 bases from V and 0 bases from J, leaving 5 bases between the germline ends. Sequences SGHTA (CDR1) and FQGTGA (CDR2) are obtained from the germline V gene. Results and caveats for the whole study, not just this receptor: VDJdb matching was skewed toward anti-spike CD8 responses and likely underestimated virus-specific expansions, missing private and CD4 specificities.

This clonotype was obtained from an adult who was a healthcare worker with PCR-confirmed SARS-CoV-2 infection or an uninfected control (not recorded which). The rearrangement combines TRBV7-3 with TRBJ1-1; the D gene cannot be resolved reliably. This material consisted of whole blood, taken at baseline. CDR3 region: CASSFGLNTEAFF. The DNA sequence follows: TGTGCCAGCAGCTTTGGTCTGAACACTGAAGCTTTCTTT.